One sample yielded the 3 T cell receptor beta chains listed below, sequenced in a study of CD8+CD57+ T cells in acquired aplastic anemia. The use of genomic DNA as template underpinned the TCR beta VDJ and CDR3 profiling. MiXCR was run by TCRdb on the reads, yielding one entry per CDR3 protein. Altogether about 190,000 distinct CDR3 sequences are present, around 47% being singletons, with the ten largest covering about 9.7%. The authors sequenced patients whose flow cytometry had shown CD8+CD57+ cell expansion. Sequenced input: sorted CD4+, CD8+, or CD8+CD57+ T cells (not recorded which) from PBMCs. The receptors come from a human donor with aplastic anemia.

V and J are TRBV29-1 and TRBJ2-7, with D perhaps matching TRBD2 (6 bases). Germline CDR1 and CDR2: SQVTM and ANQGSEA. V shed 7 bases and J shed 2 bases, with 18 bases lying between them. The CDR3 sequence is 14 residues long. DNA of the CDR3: TGCAGCGCTGCGGCGGAGGGAGGTCCCTACGAGCAGTACTTC. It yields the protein CSAAAEGGPYEQYF.

The CDR3 DNA reads as TGTGCTAGAGACCTAGCGGGAGCCAGGTCCTACAATGAGCAGTTCTTC. Amino acids: CARDLAGARSYNEQFF. The V and J genes are TRBV7-7 and TRBJ2-1; 10 bases match TRBD2. The germline V gene has CDR1 SSHAT and CDR2 FNYEAQ (reference sequence). The CDR3 spans 16 residues. Filled out from reference TRBV7-7 and TRBJ2-1, the complete variable domain reads GAGVSQSPRYKVTKRGQDVTLRCDPISSHATLYWYQQALGQGPEFLTYFNYEAQPDKSGLPSDRFSAERPEGSISTLTIQRTEQRDSAMYRCARDLAGARSYNEQFFGPGTRLTVL.

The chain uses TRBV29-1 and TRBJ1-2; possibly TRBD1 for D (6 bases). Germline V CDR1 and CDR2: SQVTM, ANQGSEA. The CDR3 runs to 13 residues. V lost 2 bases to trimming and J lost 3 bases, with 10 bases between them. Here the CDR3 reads CSVERQAYYGYTF. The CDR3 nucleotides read TGCAGCGTTGAACGACAGGCATACTATGGCTACACCTTC. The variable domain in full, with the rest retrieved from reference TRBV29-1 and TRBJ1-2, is SAVISQKPSRDICQRGTSLTIQCQVDSQVTMMFWYRQQPGQSLTLIATANQGSEATYESGFVIDKFPISRPNLTFSTLTVSNMSPEDSSIYLCSVERQAYYGYTFGSGTRLTVV.